A single sample is the source of the 18 T cell receptor beta chains below, sequenced in a study of OX40 agonist ivuxolimab in advanced cancers. Preparation of the library involved the immunoSEQ multiplex PCR assay. Here the immuneACCESS table is served through TCRdb, limited to in-frame sequences with V and J called. Missing clones are a known gap in these copies; in checked studies unresolved V genes cover under half, and the rest lacks a known reason. Recorded for this sample are approximately 14,000 clones; under 65% of them occurred a single time. The ten biggest clones cover 8.4% of the sample. Sequencing was performed on CD4+ or CD8+ T cells sorted from blood, taken in a trial of the OX40 agonist ivuxolimab. These receptors were obtained from an adult with an advanced solid tumor such as melanoma, head and neck, liver or kidney cancer.

The genes are TRBV7-7 and TRBJ2-7; D is ambiguous. The CDR3 has 13 amino acids. CDR1 and CDR2 (germline): SSHAT, FNYEAQ (reference sequence). V was trimmed by 3 bases and J by 0 bases, leaving 6 bases between them. CDR3 residues: CASSFSASYEQYF. Here the CDR3 DNA reads TGTGCCAGCAGCTTCTCCGCCTCCTACGAGCAGTACTTC.

V usage is TRBV15 and J usage is TRBJ2-1; D gene ambiguous. Trimming removed 5 bases at V and 1 base at J, with 12 bases between. The CDR3 extends over 15 amino acids. Germline V gene lookup returns CDR1 LNHNV and CDR2 YYDKDF (reference sequence). Here the CDR3 DNA reads TGTGCCACCAGCGGGCGACACTTTTCCTACAATGAGCAGTTCTTC. It codes for CATSGRHFSYNEQFF.

The chain links TRBV9 to TRBJ2-3, with TRBD2 identical over 10 bases. Germline V gene lookup returns CDR1 SGDLS and CDR2 YYNGEE. The CDR3 spans 14 residues. The ends lost 3 bases at V and 3 bases at J; junction bases unmatched: 1. The CDR3 is CASSAGLATDTQYF. CDR3 nucleotides: TGTGCCAGCAGCGCGGGACTAGCGACAGATACGCAGTATTTT.

This clone ranks as medium-sized. The chain carries TRBV11-2 and TRBJ1-2, with TRBD1 identical over 10 bases. The ends lost 5 bases at V and 5 bases at J; junction bases unmatched: 5. Germline V lookup: CDR1 SGHAT, CDR2 FQNNGV. The CDR3 is 14 residues long. CDR3 protein: CASSPRTGGYGYTF. CDR3 in DNA: TGTGCCAGCAGCCCGAGGACAGGGGGATATGGCTACACCTTC.

This clone was seen more than once but under ten times. The chain links TRBV6-5 to TRBJ2-7, with D unresolved. The CDR3 spans 10 residues. Germline V CDR1 and CDR2: MNHEY, SVGAGI. V was cut by 5 bases and J by 3 bases, with 2 bases left in between. This chain's CDR3 is CASSDYEQYF. CDR3 in DNA: TGTGCCAGCAGTGACTACGAGCAGTACTTC.

The CDR3 loop reads CASSSRGTNEKLFF. The CDR3 DNA reads TGTGCCAGCAGTTCCAGGGGGACTAATGAAAAACTGTTTTTT. The V and J genes are TRBV6-5 and TRBJ1-4, with 7 bases matching TRBD1. Germline V lookup: CDR1 MNHEY, CDR2 SVGAGI. The CDR3 runs 14 residues. With 4 bases clipped from V and 2 bases from J, the junction kept 1 base outside the gene matches.

By proportion, this clone is medium-sized. The gene calls are TRBV7-9 and TRBJ1-4, with a possible D match to TRBD1 (6 bases). Trimming took off 3 bases at V and 5 bases at J, with 19 bases between the two ends. Looked up from germline, CDR1 is SEHNR and CDR2 is FQNEAQ (reference sequence). This CDR3 spans 17 amino acids. The CDR3: CASSFWLGGRGNEKLFF. The CDR3 region has the DNA TGTGCCAGCAGCTTTTGGTTGGGCGGCAGGGGAAATGAAAAACTGTTTTTT.

The rearrangement uses TRBV5-6 and TRBJ2-2, with TRBD2 matching 9 bases. The CDR3 spans 15 residues. The ends lost 4 bases at V and 7 bases at J; junction bases unmatched: 8. Looked up from germline, CDR1 is SGHDT and CDR2 is YYEEEE. This chain's CDR3 is CASSPATSGDGELFF. The CDR3 nucleotides read TGTGCCAGCAGCCCCGCGACTAGCGGCGACGGGGAGCTGTTTTTT. The full variable domain, completed using reference TRBV5-6 and TRBJ2-2, is DAGVTQSPTHLIKTRGQQVTLRCSPKSGHDTVSWYQQALGQGPQFIFQYYEEEERQRGNFPDRFSGHQFPNYSSELNVNALLLGDSALYLCASSPATSGDGELFFGEGSRLTVL.

The chain uses TRBV11-1 and TRBJ1-6; TRBD1 matches at 8 bases. Germline assignment: CDR1 SGHAT and CDR2 FQDESV (reference sequence). The CDR3 sequence is 14 residues long. Losses at the gene ends were 4 bases for V and 11 bases for J; bases not matched to a gene: 7. In nucleotides, the CDR3 is TGTGCCAGCAGCTCAGGACAGGGTAGGACACCCCTCCACTTT. Its protein is CASSSGQGRTPLHF. The variable domain in full, completed from reference TRBV11-1 and TRBJ1-6, reads EAEVAQSPRYKITEKSQAVAFWCDPISGHATLYWYRQILGQGPELLVQFQDESVVDDSQLPKDRFSAERLKGVDSTLKIQPAELGDSAMYLCASSSGQGRTPLHFGNGTRLTVT.

By share, this clone counts as medium-sized. The genes are TRBV15 and TRBJ1-2; 7 nucleotides match TRBD1. This CDR3 is built from 14 residues. Per germline, CDR1 LNHNV and CDR2 YYDKDF (reference sequence). With V trimmed by 0 bases and J by 6 bases, 4 bases remained unmatched. The CDR3 DNA reads as TGTGCCACCAGCAGAGATGAACAGGGGCATGGCTACACCTTC. This translates into CATSRDEQGHGYTF.

As to this clone: The sample has other DNA sequences that encode this CDR3 too. The rearrangement uses TRBV7-9 and TRBJ2-1; no reliable D call. From germline, CDR1 is SEHNR and CDR2 FQNEAQ (reference sequence). Trimming stripped 1 base from V and 0 bases from J, with 4 bases between. The CDR3 covers 14 residues. The CDR3 DNA reads as TGTGCCAGCAGCTTAGATGGCTCCTACAATGAGCAGTTCTTC. This sequence encodes CASSLDGSYNEQFF.

This clone was counted a single time. The chain couples TRBV9 to TRBJ2-7; TRBD1 matches 7 bases. Germline trimming cut 3 bases from V and 4 bases from J; bases unmatched to any gene: 1. CDR3 length equals 12 residues. Germline assignment: CDR1 SGDLS and CDR2 YYNGEE. The CDR3 sequence: CASSGQGYEQYF. The CDR3 DNA follows: TGTGCCAGCAGCGGACAGGGATACGAGCAGTACTTC.

The genes are TRBV19 and TRBJ2-7; 8 nucleotides agree with TRBD2. Germline V CDR1 and CDR2: LNHDA, SQIVND (reference sequence). V lost 7 bases to trimming and J lost 2 bases; unmatched junction nucleotides: 7. The CDR3 is made up of 14 amino acids. CDR3 sequence: CASTPPGGAYEQYF. The CDR3, as DNA: TGTGCCAGTACTCCCCCGGGGGGGGCCTACGAGCAGTACTTC.

V is TRBV7-9 and J is TRBJ1-2; 11 bases line up with TRBD1. This CDR3 has 15 amino acids. The J segment lost 5 bases and the V segment lost 3 bases, leaving 5 bases of the junction unmatched. Germline assignment: CDR1 SEHNR and CDR2 FQNEAQ (reference sequence). The CDR3 DNA reads as TGTGCCAGCAGCTTCCCGGGACAGGGGGATTATGGCTACACCTTC. It translates to CASSFPGQGDYGYTF. The full variable domain, rest sourced from reference TRBV7-9 and TRBJ1-2, is DTGVSQNPRHKITKRGQNVTFRCDPISEHNRLYWYRQTLGQGPEFLTYFQNEAQLEKSRLLSDRFSAERPKGSFSTLEIQRTEQGDSAMYLCASSFPGQGDYGYTFGSGTRLTVV.

J is TRBJ2-2 and V is TRBV6-5; 12 bases are a match to TRBD1. Trimming cost V 9 bases and J 6 bases; bases outside gene matches: 5. The V gene's germline CDR1 is MNHEY and CDR2 SVGAGI. The CDR3 is 14 amino acids. The CDR3 spells CASSGTGGPGELFF. The CDR3 DNA reads as TGTGCCAGTTCCGGGACAGGGGGCCCCGGGGAGCTGTTTTTT.

In this sample, this clone turned up once. J is TRBJ1-4 and V is TRBV4-1, with D tentatively TRBD1 (6 bases). This CDR3 spans 15 amino acids. Germline lookup yields CDR1 MGHRA and CDR2 YSYEKL. Trimming removed 1 base at V and 4 bases at J, with 10 bases between. In nucleotides, the CDR3 is TGCGCCAGCAGCCAAGTTTGGGACATTAATGAAAAACTGTTTTTT. The encoded protein is CASSQVWDINEKLFF.

The V and J genes are TRBV5-5 and TRBJ2-2; D might be TRBD2 (5 bases). The CDR3 loop spans 16 amino acids. Trimming took off 4 bases at V and 5 bases at J, with 18 bases between the two ends. Germline V lookup: CDR1 SGHKS, CDR2 YYEKEE (reference sequence). CDR3 residues: CASSPDRGGWTGELFF. Written as DNA, the CDR3 is TGTGCCAGCAGCCCCGACCGGGGTGGATGGACCGGGGAGCTGTTTTTT. The complete variable domain, with remaining parts taken from reference TRBV5-5 and TRBJ2-2, reads DAGVTQSPTHLIKTRGQQVTLRCSPISGHKSVSWYQQVLGQGPQFIFQYYEKEERGRGNFPDRFSARQFPNYSSELNVNALLLGDSALYLCASSPDRGGWTGELFFGEGSRLTVL.

This clone was detected a few times. The chain links TRBV4-1 to TRBJ2-7, with TRBD1 identical over 7 bases. Trimming took 5 bases from V and 4 from J; bases not matched to a gene: 5. This CDR3 has 13 amino acids. Germline CDR1 is MGHRA and CDR2 is YSYEKL. The CDR3 loop is CASSVIRGYEQYF. CDR3 DNA: TGCGCCAGCAGCGTGATCAGGGGGTACGAGCAGTACTTC.